This T cell receptor (beta chain) derives from a study of beta chain features in type 1 diabetes (dated 2018 in TCRdb). Looking at the study overall: Mean age, gender distribution, total cell number and subset yield were not different between patients and healthy donors. A total of about 110 million sorted cells were examined across all samples, and the number of cells per subset was strongly correlated with RNA yield. The study compared TCRB repertoires of sorted circulating CD4+ T cell subsets between recently diagnosed type 1 diabetes patients and matched healthy donors. Regulatory and stem cell-like memory subsets were isolated from only 8 patients and about eight healthy donors, whereas naive and central memory subsets came from all 28 donors.

Looking up the germline V gene yields CDR1 SGHTA and CDR2 FQGNSA. Relative to germline, V is 2 bases shorter and J is 4 bases shorter, with 14 bases between their ends. The CDR3 measures 15 amino acids from cysteine to phenylalanine. Kept here is only the CDR3 DNA, which spans 45 bases and is read in frame from base 1. The High Capacity cDNA Reverse Transcription Kit was used to reverse transcribe all of the isolated RNA, meaning that expressed TCRB transcripts were what got sequenced. Naive, central memory and regulatory T cell samples underwent deep immunoSEQ sequencing, averaging around 4 million total reads per sample. Sorted cells were lysed in RLT buffer, and RNA was extracted using DNase-treated RNeasy Micro or Mini kits according to cell number. Each cell subset was processed separately to prevent cross-contamination, with patient and healthy donor samples processed together. Using the immunoSEQ multiplex PCR, TCRB sequences were amplified from cDNA into 87-bp fragments spanning the CDR3 region. Sequencing of the amplicons was done on the Illumina HiSeq platform. Concerning the study's data processing: Synthetic template baselines were used to correct PCR bias computationally, reads within Hamming distance 2 were collapsed together, and singletons that could not be merged were discarded. By aligning reads against IMGT, V, D and J genes, CDR3 length, and insertions or deletions at six rearrangement sites were assigned. Within each subset, clonotype counts were normalized to sorted cell number, after which true diversity and Gini coefficients were computed with the tcR R package. The overlap coefficient, calculated on TCRB nucleotide sequences, was used to quantify repertoire sharing. Out-of-frame TCRB sequences from naive cells were analyzed to stand in for the pre-selection repertoire. TCRdb limited this immuneACCESS table to in-frame rearrangements with V and J called. A share of clones is missing; checked studies link under half to unresolved V genes, and the rest is unexplained. V, J and clone size are those of that table, while D and trimming were read from the DNA. The sample data list hundreds of thousands of clones, and roughly 16% of these were observed just once. About 0.087% of the sample lies in the top ten.

From each donor, a single peripheral blood sample of about 100 mL on average was drawn into heparinised tubes. Naive, central memory, regulatory and stem cell-like memory CD4+ T cells were sorted on a BD FACSAria II using a panel including CD45RO, CCR7, CD25, CD127, CD95 and CD27. A purity above 98% was achieved for all sorted populations. PBMCs were separated immediately by Lymphoprep density gradient centrifugation and were stained directly, without being cultured. To minimize batch effects, samples were stained and sorted in pairs, one healthy donor with one patient per experiment. General findings and caveats noted by the study authors: Naive, central memory and regulatory TCRB repertoires appeared to be more alike among patients than among healthy donors. Shorter templates might be favored by PCR, yet because patient and control samples were amplified and corrected together, any such skew would affect both groups equally. At VDJ recombination sites, type 1 diabetes patients had fewer insertions and more deleted nucleotides, which implies abnormalities in thymic rearrangement. Because cDNA was sequenced instead of genomic DNA, highly expressing activated cells could be over-represented, though the groups showed no difference in activation or CD3 levels. A moderate but significant shortening of TCRB CDR3 length was observed in type 1 diabetes patients in all four CD4+ subsets. Only small numbers of individuals were included in the HLA sub-analyses, which left unresolved whether HLA type had any influence on TCRB rearrangement.

This clone was found a few times. This clone's antigen is unknown. Qualities for individual bases were not recorded, and no much larger clone is one base off. This sequence uses TRBV7-2 and TRBJ2-5, with the D segment identity uncertain. Material for sequencing was naive CD4+ T cells from blood. The cell subset or site label for this specimen denotes: true naive CD4+ T cells. The TCR originated in a man aged 18 to 29 in good health. The DNA sequence reads TGTGCCAGCAGCTTAATAGATGCCAAACGAGAGACCCAGTACTTC. This translates into CASSLIDAKRETQYF.